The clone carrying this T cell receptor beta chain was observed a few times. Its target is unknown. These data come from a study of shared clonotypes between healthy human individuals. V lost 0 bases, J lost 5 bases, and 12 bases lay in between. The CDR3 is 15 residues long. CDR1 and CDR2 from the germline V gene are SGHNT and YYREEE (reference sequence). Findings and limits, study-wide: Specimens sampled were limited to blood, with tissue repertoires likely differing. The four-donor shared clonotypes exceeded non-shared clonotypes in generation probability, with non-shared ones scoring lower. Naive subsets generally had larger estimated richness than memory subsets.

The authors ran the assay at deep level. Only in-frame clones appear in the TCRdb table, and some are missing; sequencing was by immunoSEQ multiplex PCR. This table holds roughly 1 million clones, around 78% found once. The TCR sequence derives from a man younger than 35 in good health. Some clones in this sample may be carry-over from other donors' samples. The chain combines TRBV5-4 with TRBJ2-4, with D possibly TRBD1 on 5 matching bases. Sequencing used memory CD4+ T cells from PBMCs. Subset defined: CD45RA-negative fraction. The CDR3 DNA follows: TGTGCCAGCAGCTTGGAGTCTCAGGGCGAAAACATTCAGTACTTC. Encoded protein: CASSLESQGENIQYF.